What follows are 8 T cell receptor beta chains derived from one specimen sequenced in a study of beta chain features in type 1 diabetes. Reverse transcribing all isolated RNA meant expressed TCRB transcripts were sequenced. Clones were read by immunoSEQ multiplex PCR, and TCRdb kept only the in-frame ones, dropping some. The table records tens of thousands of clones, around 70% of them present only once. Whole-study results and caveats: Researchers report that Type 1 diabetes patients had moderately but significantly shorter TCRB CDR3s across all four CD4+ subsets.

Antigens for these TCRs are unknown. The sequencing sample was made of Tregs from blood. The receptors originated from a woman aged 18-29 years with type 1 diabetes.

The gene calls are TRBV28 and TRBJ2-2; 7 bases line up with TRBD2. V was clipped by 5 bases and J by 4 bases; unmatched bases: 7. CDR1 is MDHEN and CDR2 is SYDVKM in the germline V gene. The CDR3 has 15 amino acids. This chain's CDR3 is CASSAGLAATGELFF. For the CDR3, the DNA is TGTGCCAGCAGTGCTGGTCTAGCGGCCACCGGGGAGCTGTTTTTT.

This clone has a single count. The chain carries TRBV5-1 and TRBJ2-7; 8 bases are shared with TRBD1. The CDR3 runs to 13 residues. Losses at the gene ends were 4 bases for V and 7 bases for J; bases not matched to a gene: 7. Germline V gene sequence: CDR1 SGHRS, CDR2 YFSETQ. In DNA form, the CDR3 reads TGCGCCAGCAGCCTCAGGGGGCTATCTGAGCAGTACTTC. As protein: CASSLRGLSEQYF.

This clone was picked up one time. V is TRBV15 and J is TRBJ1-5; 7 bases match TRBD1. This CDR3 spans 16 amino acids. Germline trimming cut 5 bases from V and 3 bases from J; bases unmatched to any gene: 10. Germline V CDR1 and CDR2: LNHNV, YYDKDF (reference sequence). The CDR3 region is CATSGPGGRSNQPQHF. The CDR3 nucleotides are TGTGCCACCAGCGGCCCAGGGGGGAGGTCCAATCAGCCCCAGCATTTT.

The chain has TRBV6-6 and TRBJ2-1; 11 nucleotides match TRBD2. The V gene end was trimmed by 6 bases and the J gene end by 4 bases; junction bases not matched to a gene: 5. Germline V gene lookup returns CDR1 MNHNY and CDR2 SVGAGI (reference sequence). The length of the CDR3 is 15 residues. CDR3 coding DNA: TGTGCCAGCAGGGGACTAGCGGAGATTTACAATGAGCAGTTCTTC. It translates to CASRGLAEIYNEQFF.

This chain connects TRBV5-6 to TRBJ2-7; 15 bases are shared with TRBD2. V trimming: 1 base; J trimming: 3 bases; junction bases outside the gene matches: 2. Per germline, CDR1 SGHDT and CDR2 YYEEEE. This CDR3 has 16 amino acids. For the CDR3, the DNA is TGTGCCAGCAGCTTGAGGACTAGCGGGAGGGTCTACGAGCAGTACTTC. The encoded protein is CASSLRTSGRVYEQYF.

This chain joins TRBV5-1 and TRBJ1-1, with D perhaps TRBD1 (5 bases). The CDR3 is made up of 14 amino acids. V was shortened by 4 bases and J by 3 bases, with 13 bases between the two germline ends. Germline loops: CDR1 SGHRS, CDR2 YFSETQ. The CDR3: CASSLSFRDTEAFF. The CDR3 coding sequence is TGCGCCAGCAGCCTGTCTTTCAGGGACACTGAAGCTTTCTTT.

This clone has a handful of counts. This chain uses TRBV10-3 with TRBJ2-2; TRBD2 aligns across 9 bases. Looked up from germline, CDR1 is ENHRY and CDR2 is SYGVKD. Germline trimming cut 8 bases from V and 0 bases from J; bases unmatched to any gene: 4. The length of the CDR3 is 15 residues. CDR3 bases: TGTGCCATCGCTAGCGGGACCGCGAACACCGGGGAGCTGTTTTTT. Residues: CAIASGTANTGELFF.

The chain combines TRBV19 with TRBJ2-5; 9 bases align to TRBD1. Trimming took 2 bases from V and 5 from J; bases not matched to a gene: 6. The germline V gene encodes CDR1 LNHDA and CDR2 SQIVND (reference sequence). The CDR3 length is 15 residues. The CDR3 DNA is TGTGCCAGTAGTATAAGGGGGACAGGGCGGGAGACCCAGTACTTC. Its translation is CASSIRGTGRETQYF. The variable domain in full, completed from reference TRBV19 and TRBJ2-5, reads DGGITQSPKYLFRKEGQNVTLSCEQNLNHDAMYWYRQDPGQGLRLIYYSQIVNDFQKGDIAEGYSVSREKKESFPLTVTSAQKNPTAFYLCASSIRGTGRETQYFGPGTRLLVL.